This passage covers 12 T cell receptor beta chains from one sample sequenced in a study of blood T cell repertoires in COVID-19 (dated by TCRdb to the early 2020s). The library was obtained by the immunoSEQ multiplex PCR assay. TCRdb provides this immuneACCESS table in a form limited to in-frame rearrangements. Some clones are lacking; in checked studies, under half of them reflect an unresolved V gene, and why the rest are absent is not known. The sample yields approximately 300,000 clones; around 90% were counted once. Approximately 4.7% of the sample is taken by the ten largest. Sequenced material: PBMCs or T cells enriched from blood (not recorded which). These receptors were taken from a man in his fifties or sixties who had recovered from COVID-19.

CDR3 coding DNA: TGTGCCAGCAGCTCCCATCAACAGGGACAGGGGTACACTGAAGCTTTCTTT. Encoded protein: CASSSHQQGQGYTEAFF. The chain uses TRBV7-9 and TRBJ1-1; TRBD1 matches at 10 bases. The CDR3 is 17 amino acids. Trimming cost V 4 bases and J 3 bases; bases outside gene matches: 11. Germline V lookup: CDR1 SEHNR, CDR2 FQNEAQ (reference sequence).

J is TRBJ2-7 and V is TRBV9, with D maybe TRBD2 (5 bases). Germline-derived CDR1 and CDR2 are SGDLS and YYNGEE. This CDR3 region has 14 residues. V was pared by 4 bases and J by 2 bases, with 13 bases between. In nucleotides, the CDR3 is TGTGCCAGCAGCAAGATGTCCGGGACCTACGAGCAGTACTTC. It encodes CASSKMSGTYEQYF.

V is TRBV19 and J is TRBJ2-7; 8 bases agree with TRBD1. V lost 9 bases, J lost 6 bases, and 10 bases stayed unmatched. Germline V lookup: CDR1 LNHDA, CDR2 SQIVND (reference sequence). This CDR3 contains 13 residues. The CDR3 sequence is CASMIGQGGEQYF. The CDR3 coding sequence is TGTGCCAGCATGATTGGACAGGGTGGCGAGCAGTACTTC.

CDR3 sequence: CASSDWGPYSGSRNEQYF. CDR3 nucleotides: TGTGCCAGCAGTGATTGGGGTCCGTATAGCGGGAGCAGAAACGAGCAGTACTTC. This chain uses TRBV25-1 with TRBJ2-7, with 9 positions matching TRBD2. Germline CDR1 and CDR2: MGHDK and SYGVNS. This CDR3 region has 18 residues. V gave up 3 bases and J gave up 5 bases; unmatched junction bases: 17.

The rearrangement joins TRBV7-9 to TRBJ2-5, with 9 bases aligning to TRBD1. The CDR3 sequence is 16 residues long. V trimming: 5 bases; J trimming: 4 bases; junction bases outside the gene matches: 11. In germline, CDR1 is SEHNR, CDR2 FQNEAQ (reference sequence). The CDR3 reads CASSTDYRGLRETQYF. In nucleotides, the CDR3 is TGTGCCAGCAGCACCGACTACAGGGGGCTAAGAGAGACCCAGTACTTC.

The J gene is TRBJ2-1, the V gene TRBV29-1; possibly TRBD2 for D (6 bases). The germline CDR1 and CDR2 sequences are SQVTM and ANQGSEA. V lost 0 bases, J lost 8 bases, and 8 bases lay in between. The CDR3 is made up of 12 amino acids. CDR3 sequence reads: CSVEDRGDEQFF. Here the CDR3 DNA reads TGCAGCGTTGAAGATCGCGGGGATGAGCAGTTCTTC.

V usage is TRBV5-1 and J usage is TRBJ2-1, with TRBD2 identical over 9 bases. CDR1 is SGHRS and CDR2 is YFSETQ in the germline V gene. The V and J ends lost 4 bases and 8 bases, in that order; junction bases with no gene match: 7. The CDR3 is 14 amino acids. The CDR3 DNA sequence: TGCGCCAGCAGCCTCGGACTAGCGACTGATGAGCAGTTCTTC. This encodes CASSLGLATDEQFF. The full variable domain, in which reference TRBV5-1 and TRBJ2-1 provide the parts outside the CDR3, is KAGVTQTPRYLIKTRGQQVTLSCSPISGHRSVSWYQQTPGQGLQFLFEYFSETQRNKGNFPGRFSGRQFSNSRSEMNVSTLELGDSALYLCASSLGLATDEQFFGPGTRLTVL.

This CDR3 reads CASSQDSGRAADTQYF. DNA for the CDR3: TGCGCCAGCAGCCAAGATAGCGGGAGGGCCGCAGATACGCAGTATTTT. The rearrangement uses TRBV4-1 and TRBJ2-3, with 11 bases fitting TRBD2. This CDR3 comprises 16 residues. After removal of 0 bases from V and 4 bases from J, the junction contained 3 bases not matched to a gene. Germline V gives CDR1 MGHRA, CDR2 YSYEKL.

CDR3 amino acids: CASSAGTGREGTSGRGPDTQYF. As DNA, the CDR3 is TGTGCCAGCAGCGCCGGGACAGGGAGAGAAGGGACTAGCGGGAGGGGGCCAGATACGCAGTATTTT. The chain links TRBV28 to TRBJ2-3; 16 bases agree with TRBD2. Trimming cost V 6 bases and J 4 bases; bases outside gene matches: 22. Looked up from germline, CDR1 is MDHEN and CDR2 is SYDVKM. The CDR3 runs to 22 residues.

The chain employs TRBV6-5 and TRBJ2-7, with TRBD1 matching 7 bases. V was pared by 6 bases and J by 3 bases, with 11 bases of the junction left unmatched. The germline CDR1 and CDR2 sequences are MNHEY and SVGAGI. This CDR3 is built from 15 residues. The CDR3 DNA reads TGTGCCAGCAGAGTTGCTGCCGGGACAGACTACGAGCAGTACTTC. Protein: CASRVAAGTDYEQYF.

This chain joins TRBV9 and TRBJ2-7, with D perhaps TRBD1 (6 bases). Germline V gene data show CDR1 as SGDLS and CDR2 as YYNGEE. The V and J ends lost 1 base and 5 bases respectively, with 10 bases between them. There are 13 residues in the CDR3. The DNA of the CDR3 is TGTGCCAGCAGCGTACAGGGGTCTGACGAGCAGTACTTC. It is translated as CASSVQGSDEQYF. Drawing the rest from reference TRBV9 and TRBJ2-7, the complete variable domain is DSGVTQTPKHLITATGQRVTLRCSPRSGDLSVYWYQQSLDQGLQFLIQYYNGEERAKGNILERFSAQQFPDLHSELNLSSLELGDSALYFCASSVQGSDEQYFGPGTRLTVT.

The chain links TRBV3-1 (or the pseudogene TRBV3-2) to TRBJ2-3, with a weak D call TRBD1 (6 bases). V shed 5 bases and J shed 4 bases, with 13 bases lying between them. Germline V gene lookup returns CDR1 LGHDT and CDR2 YNNKEL (reference sequence). The CDR3 consists of 14 residues. The CDR3 DNA sequence: TGTGCCAGCAGCGGTTCCGGGACACCAGATACGCAGTATTTT. Encoded protein: CASSGSGTPDTQYF.